This T cell receptor (beta chain) comes out of a study of breast tumors, draining lymph nodes, adjacent tissues (dated by TCRdb to 2016 to 2017). Looking at the study overall: TCR beta repertoires were compared across tumor, adjacent nontumor tissue and axillary lymph nodes obtained from breast cancer patients. The study aimed to assess the relationships and possible T-cell exchange between tumor, surrounding tissue and draining lymph node repertoires in human breast cancer. On the study overall, not on this receptor specifically: The similarity between tumor and nontumor tissue repertoires was significantly greater in luminal-like breast cancer than in basal-like breast cancer. Rather than being directly demonstrated, the conclusion that tumor T cells originate in lymph nodes was presented as consistent with a hypothesis. Tumor T-cell repertoires showed less diversity than lymph node repertoires and more diversity than nontumor tissue repertoires, and tumor T-cell repertoires showed preferential V and J gene usage. The data were considered consistent with most tumor T cells being derived from the lymph node and subsequently expanding within tumor tissue.

In the germline V gene (reference sequence), CDR1 corresponds to LGHDT and CDR2 to YNNKEL. V is trimmed back by 3 bases and J by 2 bases, and the junction contains 2 bases that no gene match accounts for. The CDR3, cysteine through phenylalanine, is 14 amino acids long. The kept DNA is CDR3 alone, 42 bases in frame from the first base. This sample was sequenced with an Illumina HiSeq 2000. TCR beta chain libraries were generated through multiplex PCR amplification. The amplified TCR beta chain products were analyzed by high-throughput sequencing. The public sequencing data were trimmed at Q25 with fastp and processed into clonotypes with MiXCR by TCRdb, which kept only in-frame beta chains. Rows merge per CDR3 protein into single entries with the most common DNA and genes. The sample table lists 190,000 or so distinct CDR3 sequences, around 29% of them with a count of one. The ten top clones hold 4% to 4.5% of the sample.

This clonotype was recorded many times. Its antigen has not been determined. Base qualities are missing; no much larger clone stands one base away. Lymph node samples were obtained from the axillary draining lymph nodes of breast cancer patients. The sequence links TRBV3-1 to TRBJ2-7, and 9 junction bases match TRBD2. This receptor was obtained from a female donor with breast cancer. Some clones in this sample may be carry-over from other donors' samples. Input material: axillary lymph node tissue. CDR3 sequence: CASSHTSGPYEQYF. The bases are TGTGCCAGCAGCCACACTAGCGGGCCCTACGAGCAGTACTTC.